Listed below are T cell receptor beta chains from one sample, sequenced in a study of blood T cell repertoires in COVID-19. TCRdb keeps only in-frame clones here, not all; method: immunoSEQ multiplex PCR. The profile covers approximately 130,000 clones, with around 80% appearing a single time and 10% to 13% taken by the ten largest. The sequenced material came from peripheral blood. The receptor set was obtained from a human donor in a cohort sampled during active COVID-19. Each CDR3 is given with its conserved first and last residue. D genes are given only for firm matches. Some rows have no size entry. The others give once, few or many, or a class for an expanded clone.

TRBV19	-	-	15	TRBJ2-1	TGTGCCAGTAGCAGCGGGCGGCCATCCTACAATGAGCAGTTCTTC	CASSSGRPSYNEQFF
TRBV19	-	TRBD1	16	TRBJ2-3	TGTGCCAGTAGTATGAGGAGACAGGGACGCACAGATACGCAGTATTTT	CASSMRRQGRTDTQYF
TRBV19	-	-	14	TRBJ1-1	TGTGCCAGTAGTATCAATGGAGGGAACACTGAAGCTTTCTTT	CASSINGGNTEAFF
TRBV3-1/TRBV3-2	few	-	14	TRBJ2-2	TGTGCCAGCAGCCAAGTCGGAGGAACCGGGGAGCTGTTTTTT	CASSQVGGTGELFF
TRBV6-5	few	-	12	TRBJ1-5	TGTGCCAGCAGGGAGGGCCCCAGTCCCCAGCATTTT	CASREGPSPQHF
TRBV6-5	few	-	14	TRBJ1-5	TGTGCCAGCACTACCGGAGGACCAAATCAGCCCCAGCATTTT	CASTTGGPNQPQHF
TRBV3-1/TRBV3-2	-	TRBD2	13	TRBJ2-5	TGTGCCAGCCGTAGCGGGGGTCAGGTGACCCAGTACTTC	CASRSGGQVTQYF
TRBV3-1/TRBV3-2	-	-	12	TRBJ1-1	TGTGCCAGCAGCCCCCTCGGCACTGAAGCTTTCTTT	CASSPLGTEAFF
TRBV28	-	-	16	TRBJ1-6	TGTGCCAGCAGTCCGCCGACAGTATCTTATAATTCACCCCTCCACTTT	CASSPPTVSYNSPLHF
TRBV18	-	-	15	TRBJ1-5	TGTGCCAGCTCACCACCCGGGAATGGGAATCAGCCCCAGCATTTT	CASSPPGNGNQPQHF
TRBV28	-	-	15	TRBJ1-3	TGTGCCAGCAGTTTATTAGGGGGCTCTGGAAACACCATATATTTT	CASSLLGGSGNTIYF
TRBV25-1	-	TRBD1	13	TRBJ1-1	TGTGCCAGCATTAACAGGGGAGCCACTGAAGCTTTCTTT	CASINRGATEAFF
TRBV7-9	-	TRBD2	13	TRBJ2-3	TGTGCCAGCAGTCGGGACTATACAGATACGCAGTATTTT	CASSRDYTDTQYF
TRBV5-8	-	-	14	TRBJ1-1	TGTGCCAGCAGCCCGGAGGTCAGTCGCACTGAAGCTTTCTTT	CASSPEVSRTEAFF
TRBV6-5	-	TRBD2	15	TRBJ2-1	TGTGCCAGCAGTTACTCCGGGGGGGTATACAATGAGCAGTTCTTC	CASSYSGGVYNEQFF
TRBV28	-	-	16	TRBJ2-3	TGTGCCAGCAGTGACCAGACAGGAGTATTCACAGATACGCAGTATTTT	CASSDQTGVFTDTQYF
TRBV9	-	-	15	TRBJ2-3	TGTGCCAGCAGCGTAGGAAGCACCTCCACAGATACGCAGTATTTT	CASSVGSTSTDTQYF
TRBV18	-	-	14	TRBJ1-2	TGTGCCAGCTCCCCCGGGACACGAGTCTATGGCTACACCTTC	CASSPGTRVYGYTF